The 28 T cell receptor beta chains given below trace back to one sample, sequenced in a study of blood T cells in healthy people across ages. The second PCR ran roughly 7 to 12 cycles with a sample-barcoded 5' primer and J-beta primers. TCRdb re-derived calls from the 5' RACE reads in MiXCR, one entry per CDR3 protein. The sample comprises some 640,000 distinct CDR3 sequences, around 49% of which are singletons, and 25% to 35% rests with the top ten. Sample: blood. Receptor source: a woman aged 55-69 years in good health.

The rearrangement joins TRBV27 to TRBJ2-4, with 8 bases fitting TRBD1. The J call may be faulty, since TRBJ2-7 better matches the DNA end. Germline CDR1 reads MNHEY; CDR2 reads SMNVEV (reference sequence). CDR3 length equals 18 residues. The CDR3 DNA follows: TGTGCCAGCAGTATGACTGACCCCCGGAACAGGGGGAGTTACGAGCAGTACTTC. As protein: CASSMTDPRNRGSYEQYF.

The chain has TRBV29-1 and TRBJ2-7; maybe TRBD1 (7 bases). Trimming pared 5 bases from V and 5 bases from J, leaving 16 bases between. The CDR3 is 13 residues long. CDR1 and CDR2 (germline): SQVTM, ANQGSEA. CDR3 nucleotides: TGCAGCGTTCGGAGGGGGCGCGGCAACGAGCAGTACTTC. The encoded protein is CSVRRGRGNEQYF.

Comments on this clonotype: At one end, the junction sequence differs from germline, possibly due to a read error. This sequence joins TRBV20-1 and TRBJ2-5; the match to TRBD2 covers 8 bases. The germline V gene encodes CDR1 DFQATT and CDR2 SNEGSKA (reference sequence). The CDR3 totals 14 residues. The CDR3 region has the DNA TGCAATGCTAGTAGTACTAGCGGCAAAGAGACCCAGTACTTC. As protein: CNASSTSGKETQYF.

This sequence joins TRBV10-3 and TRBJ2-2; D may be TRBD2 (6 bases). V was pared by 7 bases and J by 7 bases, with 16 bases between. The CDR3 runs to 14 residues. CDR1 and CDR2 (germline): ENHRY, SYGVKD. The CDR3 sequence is CAINAGPQGGELFF. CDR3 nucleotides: TGTGCCATCAACGCGGGGCCCCAGGGCGGGGAGCTGTTTTTT.

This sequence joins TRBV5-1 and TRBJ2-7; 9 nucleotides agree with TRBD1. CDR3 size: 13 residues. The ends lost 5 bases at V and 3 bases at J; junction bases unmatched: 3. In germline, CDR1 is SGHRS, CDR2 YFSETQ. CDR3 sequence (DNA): TGCGCCAGCAGGAGGGGACAGGGCTACGAGCAGTACTTC. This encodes CASRRGQGYEQYF.

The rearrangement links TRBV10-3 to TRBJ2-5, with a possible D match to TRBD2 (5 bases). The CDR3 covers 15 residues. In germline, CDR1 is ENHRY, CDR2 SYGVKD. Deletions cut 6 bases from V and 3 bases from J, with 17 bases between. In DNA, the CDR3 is TGTGCCATCAGCCGCGGGTCCAGGATAGAAGAGACCCAGTACTTC. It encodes CAISRGSRIEETQYF.

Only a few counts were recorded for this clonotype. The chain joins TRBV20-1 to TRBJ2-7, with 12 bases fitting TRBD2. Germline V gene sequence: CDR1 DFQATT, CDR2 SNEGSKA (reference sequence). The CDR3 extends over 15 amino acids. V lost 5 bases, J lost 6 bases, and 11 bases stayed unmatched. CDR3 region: CSAPTSSGRAAEQYF. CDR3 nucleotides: TGCAGTGCTCCTACATCTAGCGGGAGGGCCGCCGAGCAGTACTTC.

CDR3 region: CAWTDSQYEQYF. CDR3 nucleotide sequence: TGTGCCTGGACTGATAGTCAGTACGAGCAGTACTTC. The V and J genes are TRBV30 and TRBJ2-4; D gene uncertain. The DNA end favors TRBJ2-7, so the J call may be wrong. The V gene's germline CDR1 is GTSNPN and CDR2 SVGIG (reference sequence). The CDR3 totals 12 residues.

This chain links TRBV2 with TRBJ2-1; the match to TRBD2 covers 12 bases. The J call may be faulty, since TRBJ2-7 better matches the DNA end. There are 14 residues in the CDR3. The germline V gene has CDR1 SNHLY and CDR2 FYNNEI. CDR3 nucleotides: TGTGCCAGCCTGACTAGCGGGAGTTACAATGAGCAGTACTTC. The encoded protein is CASLTSGSYNEQYF.

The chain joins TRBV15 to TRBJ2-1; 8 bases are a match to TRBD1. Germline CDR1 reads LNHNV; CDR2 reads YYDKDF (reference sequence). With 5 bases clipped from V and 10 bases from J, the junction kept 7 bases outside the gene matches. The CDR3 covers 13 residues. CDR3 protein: CATSLRTGREQFF. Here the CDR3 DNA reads TGTGCCACCAGCTTACGGACAGGGCGAGAGCAGTTCTTC.

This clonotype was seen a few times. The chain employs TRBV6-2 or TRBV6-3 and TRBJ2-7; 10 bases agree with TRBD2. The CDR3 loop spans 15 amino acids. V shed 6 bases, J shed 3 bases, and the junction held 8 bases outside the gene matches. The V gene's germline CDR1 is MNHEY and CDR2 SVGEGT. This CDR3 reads CASSPSGRGNYEQYF. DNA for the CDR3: TGTGCCAGCAGCCCTAGCGGGAGAGGGAACTACGAGCAGTACTTC.

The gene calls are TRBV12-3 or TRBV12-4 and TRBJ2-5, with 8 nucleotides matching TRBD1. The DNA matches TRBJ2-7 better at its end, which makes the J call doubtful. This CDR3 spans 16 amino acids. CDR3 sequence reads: CASSTPGQGAAYEQYF. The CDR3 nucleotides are TGTGCCAGCAGCACCCCGGGGCAGGGGGCGGCTTACGAGCAGTACTTC.

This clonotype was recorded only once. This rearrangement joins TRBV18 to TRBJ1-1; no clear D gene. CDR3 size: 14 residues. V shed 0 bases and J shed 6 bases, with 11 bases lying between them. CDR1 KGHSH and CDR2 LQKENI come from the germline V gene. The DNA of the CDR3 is TGTGCCAGCTCACCACCCATTCTAAGCCCTGAAGCTTTCTTT. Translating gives CASSPPILSPEAFF.

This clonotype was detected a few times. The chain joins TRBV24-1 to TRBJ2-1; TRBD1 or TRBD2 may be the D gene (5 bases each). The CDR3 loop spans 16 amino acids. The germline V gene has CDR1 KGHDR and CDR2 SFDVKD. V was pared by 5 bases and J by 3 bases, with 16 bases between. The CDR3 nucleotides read TGTGCCACCAGTGGAGGGACCCACTGGGGCTACAATGAGCAGTTCTTC. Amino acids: CATSGGTHWGYNEQFF.

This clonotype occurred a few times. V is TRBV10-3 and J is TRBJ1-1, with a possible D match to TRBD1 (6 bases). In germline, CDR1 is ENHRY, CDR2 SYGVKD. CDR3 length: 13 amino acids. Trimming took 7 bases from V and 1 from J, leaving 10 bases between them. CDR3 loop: CAITKGGNTEAFF. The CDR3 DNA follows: TGTGCCATCACAAAGGGGGGGAACACTGAAGCTTTCTTT.

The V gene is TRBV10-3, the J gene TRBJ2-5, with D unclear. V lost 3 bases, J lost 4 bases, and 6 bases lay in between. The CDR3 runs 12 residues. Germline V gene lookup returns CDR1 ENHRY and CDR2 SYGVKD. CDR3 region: CAISDVGETQYF. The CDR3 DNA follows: TGTGCCATCAGTGATGTTGGAGAGACCCAGTACTTC.

The CDR3 is CSARSEQRQFF. In nucleotides, the CDR3 is TGCAGTGCTAGAAGTGAGCAGAGACAGTTCTTC. This chain joins TRBV20-1 and TRBJ2-1; D gene ambiguous. Germline lookup yields CDR1 DFQATT and CDR2 SNEGSKA (reference sequence). There are 11 residues in the CDR3. Trimming took 2 bases from V and 13 from J, leaving 12 bases between them.

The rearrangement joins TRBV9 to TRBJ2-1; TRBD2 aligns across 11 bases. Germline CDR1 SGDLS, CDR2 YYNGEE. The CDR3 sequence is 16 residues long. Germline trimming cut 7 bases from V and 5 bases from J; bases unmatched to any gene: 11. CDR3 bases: TGTGCCAGCGGGAGATCATCTAGCGGGAGGAACAATGAGCAGTTCTTC. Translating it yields CASGRSSSGRNNEQFF.

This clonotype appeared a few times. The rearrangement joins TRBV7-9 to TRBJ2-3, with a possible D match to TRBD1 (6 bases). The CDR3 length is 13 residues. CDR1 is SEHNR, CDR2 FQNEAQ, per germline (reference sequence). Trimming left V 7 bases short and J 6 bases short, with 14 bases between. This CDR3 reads CASNYKRGDTQYF. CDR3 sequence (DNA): TGTGCCAGCAACTACAAAAGGGGGGATACGCAGTATTTT.

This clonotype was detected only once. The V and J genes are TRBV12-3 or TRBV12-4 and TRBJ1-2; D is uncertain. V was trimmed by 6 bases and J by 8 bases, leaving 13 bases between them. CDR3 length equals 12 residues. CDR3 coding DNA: TGTGCCAGCAGCTTAACTTCTAGCGGCTACACCTTC. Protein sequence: CASSLTSSGYTF.

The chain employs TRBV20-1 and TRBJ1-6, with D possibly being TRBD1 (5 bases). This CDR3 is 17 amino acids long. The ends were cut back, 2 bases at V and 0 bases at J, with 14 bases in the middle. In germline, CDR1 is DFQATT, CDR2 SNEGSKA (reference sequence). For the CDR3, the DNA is TGCAGTGCTAGACCGAGACAGACGAGCTCCTATAATTCACCCCTCCACTTT. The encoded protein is CSARPRQTSSYNSPLHF.

The CDR3: CASSPLGSGTAYNEQFF. CDR3 nucleotide sequence: TGTGCCAGCAGCCCTCTAGGGTCTGGGACAGCATACAATGAGCAGTTCTTC. V is TRBV7-9 and J is TRBJ2-1, with 7 bases aligning to TRBD1. The ends lost 5 bases at V and 4 bases at J; junction bases unmatched: 14. There are 17 residues in the CDR3. CDR1 SEHNR and CDR2 FQNEAQ come from the germline V gene (reference sequence).

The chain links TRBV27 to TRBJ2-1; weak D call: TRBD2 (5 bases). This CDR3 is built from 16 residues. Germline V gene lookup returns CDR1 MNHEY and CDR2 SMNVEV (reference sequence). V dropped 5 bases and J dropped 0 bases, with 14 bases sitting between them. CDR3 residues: CASSTFGGGSYNEQFF. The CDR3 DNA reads TGTGCCAGCAGTACCTTTGGCGGAGGCTCCTACAATGAGCAGTTCTTC.

The CDR3 DNA sequence: TGTGCCAGCAGTTTTCCCCAGTCAACTAATGAAAAACTGTTTTTT. It encodes CASSFPQSTNEKLFF. The chain uses TRBV28 and TRBJ1-4; D not certain. The CDR3 has 15 residues. The germline V gene encodes CDR1 MDHEN and CDR2 SYDVKM. V dropped 3 bases and J dropped 0 bases, with 8 bases sitting between them.

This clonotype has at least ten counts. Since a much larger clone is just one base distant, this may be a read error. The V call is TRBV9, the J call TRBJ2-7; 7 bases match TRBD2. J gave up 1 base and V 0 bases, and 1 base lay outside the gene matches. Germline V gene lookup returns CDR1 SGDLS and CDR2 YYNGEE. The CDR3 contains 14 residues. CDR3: CASSVGGSSYEQYF. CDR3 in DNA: TGTGCCAGCAGCGTAGGCGGGAGTTCCTACGAGCAGTACTTC.

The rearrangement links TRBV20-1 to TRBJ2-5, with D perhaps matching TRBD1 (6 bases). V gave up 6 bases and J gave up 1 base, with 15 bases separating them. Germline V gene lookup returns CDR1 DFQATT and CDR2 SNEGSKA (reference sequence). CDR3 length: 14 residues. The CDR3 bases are TGCAGTGCGCAACCGGGACAACCCCAAGAGACCCAGTACTTC. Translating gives CSAQPGQPQETQYF.

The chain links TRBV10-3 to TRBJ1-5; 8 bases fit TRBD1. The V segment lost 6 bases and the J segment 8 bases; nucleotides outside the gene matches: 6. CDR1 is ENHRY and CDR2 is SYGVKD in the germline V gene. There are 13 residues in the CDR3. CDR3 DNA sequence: TGTGCCATCAGACCGGACAGGGCAGAGCCCCAGCATTTT. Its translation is CAIRPDRAEPQHF.

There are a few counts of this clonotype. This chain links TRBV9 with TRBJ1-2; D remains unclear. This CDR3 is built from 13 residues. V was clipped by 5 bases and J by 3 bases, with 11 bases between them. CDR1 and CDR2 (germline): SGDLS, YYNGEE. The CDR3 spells CASRSGTDYGYTF. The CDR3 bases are TGTGCCAGCAGATCAGGAACTGACTATGGCTACACCTTC. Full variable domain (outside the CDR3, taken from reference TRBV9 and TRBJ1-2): DSGVTQTPKHLITATGQRVTLRCSPRSGDLSVYWYQQSLDQGLQFLIQYYNGEERAKGNILERFSAQQFPDLHSELNLSSLELGDSALYFCASRSGTDYGYTFGSGTRLTVV.